Presented here are 5 T cell receptor beta chains from one specimen sequenced in a study of blood T cell repertoires in COVID-19. Profiled with immunoSEQ multiplex PCR; TCRdb holds only in-frame clones, not every one. The data hold approximately 280,000 clones, with approximately 82% observed a single time. Sequencing was done on a sample of PBMCs or T cells enriched from blood (not recorded which). These receptor sequences come from a man between 40 and 49 years old who had been exposed to COVID-19.

As DNA, the CDR3 is TGTGCCAGTAGTGGGACCGACAGGGTAGGGGAAAAACTGTTTTTT. It specifies CASSGTDRVGEKLFF. This chain uses TRBV19 with TRBJ1-4; 7 bases are shared with TRBD1. This CDR3 contains 15 residues. The V and J ends lost 5 bases and 8 bases, in that order; junction bases with no gene match: 11. Germline values: CDR1 LNHDA, CDR2 SQIVND (reference sequence).

The V and J genes are TRBV19 and TRBJ2-5; D is ambiguous. The CDR3 runs 15 residues. Looked up from germline, CDR1 is LNHDA and CDR2 is SQIVND (reference sequence). The V end lost 5 bases, the J end lost 4 bases, and 17 bases lay between the germline ends. CDR3 sequence reads: CASSLTDRRIETQYF. In DNA form, the CDR3 reads TGTGCCAGTAGTTTGACCGACCGGCGGATAGAGACCCAGTACTTC. Supplemented by reference TRBV19 and TRBJ2-5, the full variable domain reads DGGITQSPKYLFRKEGQNVTLSCEQNLNHDAMYWYRQDPGQGLRLIYYSQIVNDFQKGDIAEGYSVSREKKESFPLTVTSAQKNPTAFYLCASSLTDRRIETQYFGPGTRLLVL.

The rearrangement uses TRBV19 and TRBJ2-7, with 10 bases fitting TRBD2. Per the germline V gene, CDR1 is LNHDA and CDR2 is SQIVND (reference sequence). CDR3 size: 15 residues. V shed 5 bases, J shed 0 bases, and the junction held 4 bases outside the gene matches. This CDR3 is CASSRPSGSSYEQYF. The CDR3 coding sequence is TGTGCCAGTAGTCGCCCTAGCGGGAGCTCCTACGAGCAGTACTTC.

The chain combines TRBV10-3 with TRBJ2-2, with D possibly TRBD1 on 6 matching bases. Germline CDR1 and CDR2: ENHRY and SYGVKD. V was clipped by 2 bases and J by 6 bases, with 19 bases between them. The CDR3 totals 17 residues. CDR3 loop: CAISEPSNRELPGELFF. The DNA for the CDR3 is TGTGCCATCAGTGAGCCGTCTAACAGGGAACTCCCCGGGGAGCTGTTTTTT.

The chain couples TRBV30 to TRBJ2-7; D is perhaps TRBD1 (5 bases). The CDR3 extends over 15 amino acids. Germline CDR1 reads GTSNPN; CDR2 reads SVGIG (reference sequence). V shed 0 bases and J shed 4 bases, with 16 bases lying between them. CDR3 bases: TGTGCCTGGAGTGTAGGGGTAGTGACCGGTTACGAGCAGTACTTC. It translates to CAWSVGVVTGYEQYF.